Listed below are T cell receptor beta chains from one sample, sequenced in a study of blood T cell repertoires in COVID-19. The method was immunoSEQ multiplex PCR; TCRdb's version includes in-frame clones alone and lacks a portion of them. Of 65,000 to 85,000 clones detected, about 73% appear once; the ten largest clones hold around 6%. Material: peripheral blood. The source is a man aged 45-60 years with active or convalescent COVID-19. CDR3s include the opening cysteine and the closing phenylalanine or tryptophan. Fields, in order: D gene, clone size, J gene, V gene, CDR3 DNA, CDR3 protein. The D gene is left open where the match is weak. The listing skips clone size in some rows; elsewhere it reads once, few, many or a size class.

d_call: NA; clone_size: once; j_call: TRBJ2-5; v_call: TRBV7-7; cdr3_nt: TGTGCCAGCAGCTTGGGGAACAACAGGGAAGAGACCCAGTACTTC; cdr3_aa: CASSLGNNREETQYF
d_call: TRBD1; clone_size: NA; j_call: TRBJ2-7; v_call: TRBV4-3; cdr3_nt: TGCGCCAGCAGCCAAGACCCTAGGACAGGGCCCACTTTGGACGAGCAGTACTTC; cdr3_aa: CASSQDPRTGPTLDEQYF
d_call: NA; clone_size: NA; j_call: TRBJ1-2; v_call: TRBV11-2; cdr3_nt: TGTGCCAGCAGCTTAGTACAGGGCTATGGCTACACCTTC; cdr3_aa: CASSLVQGYGYTF
d_call: NA; clone_size: NA; j_call: TRBJ1-4; v_call: TRBV6-1; cdr3_nt: TGTGCCAGCAGTACAGGACGGGCTAATGAAAAACTGTTTTTT; cdr3_aa: CASSTGRANEKLFF
d_call: NA; clone_size: NA; j_call: TRBJ2-7; v_call: TRBV6-6; cdr3_nt: TGTGCCAGCAGTTCCACTGGGACAGCTCGGGAGGGCGAGCAGTACTTC; cdr3_aa: CASSSTGTAREGEQYF
d_call: TRBD2; clone_size: few; j_call: TRBJ2-1; v_call: TRBV7-2; cdr3_nt: TGTGCCAGCAGCTTAGTAGCGGGGGGGGAATACAATGAGCAGTTCTTC; cdr3_aa: CASSLVAGGEYNEQFF
d_call: TRBD1; clone_size: NA; j_call: TRBJ2-1; v_call: TRBV29-1; cdr3_nt: TGCAGCGTTGATTGGATTGGGACAGGGAGGGACAATGAGCAGTTCTTC; cdr3_aa: CSVDWIGTGRDNEQFF
d_call: NA; clone_size: once; j_call: TRBJ1-5; v_call: TRBV2; cdr3_nt: TGTGCCAGCGCTCTCATTGACAGGAATCAGCCCCAGCATTTT; cdr3_aa: CASALIDRNQPQHF
d_call: NA; clone_size: NA; j_call: TRBJ1-2; v_call: TRBV9; cdr3_nt: TGTGCCAGCAGCGATAACAGGGCCAACTATGGCTACACCTTC; cdr3_aa: CASSDNRANYGYTF
d_call: NA; clone_size: NA; j_call: TRBJ2-2; v_call: TRBV4-2; cdr3_nt: TGTGCCAGCAGCCGAGACGTCCACGGCACCGGGGAGCTGTTTTTT; cdr3_aa: CASSRDVHGTGELFF
d_call: NA; clone_size: once; j_call: TRBJ2-5; v_call: TRBV28; cdr3_nt: TGTGCCAGCAGTCCTACAGGGTACAGAGAGACCCAGTACTTC; cdr3_aa: CASSPTGYRETQYF
d_call: TRBD1; clone_size: NA; j_call: TRBJ1-5; v_call: TRBV6-4; cdr3_nt: TGTGCCAGCACTCCCCGGGCAGGGGGTCAGCCCCAGCATTTT; cdr3_aa: CASTPRAGGQPQHF
d_call: TRBD1; clone_size: few; j_call: TRBJ2-7; v_call: TRBV19; cdr3_nt: TGTGCCAGTAGTTCGCATTCCGGGACAGGGGACTACGAGCAGTACTTC; cdr3_aa: CASSSHSGTGDYEQYF
d_call: NA; clone_size: NA; j_call: TRBJ2-1; v_call: TRBV27; cdr3_nt: TGTGCCAGCAGTCTTAACGGCTACAATGAGCAGTTCTTC; cdr3_aa: CASSLNGYNEQFF
d_call: NA; clone_size: NA; j_call: TRBJ2-5; v_call: TRBV3-1/TRBV3-2; cdr3_nt: TGTGCCAGCAGCCAAGCTAGCAGAGAGACCCAGTACTTC; cdr3_aa: CASSQASRETQYF
d_call: TRBD2; clone_size: NA; j_call: TRBJ2-3; v_call: TRBV19; cdr3_nt: TGTGCCAGTAGGAAAAGCCACTCTAGCGGGACAAGCACAGATACGCAGTATTTT; cdr3_aa: CASRKSHSSGTSTDTQYF
d_call: TRBD2; clone_size: NA; j_call: TRBJ2-3; v_call: TRBV28; cdr3_nt: TGTGCCAGCAACGGTAGAGGACTAGCCGCAGATACGCAGTATTTT; cdr3_aa: CASNGRGLAADTQYF
d_call: TRBD1; clone_size: NA; j_call: TRBJ1-1; v_call: TRBV7-9; cdr3_nt: TGTGCCAGCAGCCCCGACAGGGGACACTTTGAAGCTTTCTTT; cdr3_aa: CASSPDRGHFEAFF
d_call: TRBD2; clone_size: NA; j_call: TRBJ2-3; v_call: TRBV19; cdr3_nt: TGTGCCACCCGACGAGCCCGGGGGGGCCCAACAGATACGCAGTATTTT; cdr3_aa: CATRRARGGPTDTQYF
d_call: TRBD2; clone_size: NA; j_call: TRBJ2-3; v_call: TRBV9; cdr3_nt: TGTGCCAGCAGCCCCCGATCCGGTAGCGGGGGGGCCGGGGGTACGCAGTATTTT; cdr3_aa: CASSPRSGSGGAGGTQYF
d_call: TRBD1; clone_size: NA; j_call: TRBJ1-1; v_call: TRBV5-1; cdr3_nt: TGCGCCAGCAGCGCCGACAGGGGAACGAACACTGAAGCTTTCTTT; cdr3_aa: CASSADRGTNTEAFF
d_call: NA; clone_size: many; j_call: TRBJ1-5; v_call: TRBV5-6; cdr3_nt: TGTGCCAGCAGCTTGGGCAGATATCAGCCCCAGCATTTT; cdr3_aa: CASSLGRYQPQHF
d_call: NA; clone_size: NA; j_call: TRBJ2-7; v_call: TRBV5-1; cdr3_nt: TGCGCCAGCAGCCCATACTCAACAGCGGTCTCCGCCTACGAGCAGTACTTC; cdr3_aa: CASSPYSTAVSAYEQYF
d_call: NA; clone_size: NA; j_call: TRBJ1-3; v_call: TRBV19; cdr3_nt: TGTGCCAGTACTCCGGTGGTGGGGGGTCCTGGAAACACCATATATTTT; cdr3_aa: CASTPVVGGPGNTIYF
d_call: NA; clone_size: NA; j_call: TRBJ2-5; v_call: TRBV29-1; cdr3_nt: TGCAGCTCTCGACAGACCGCGGGGGAGACCCAGTACTTC; cdr3_aa: CSSRQTAGETQYF
d_call: TRBD2; clone_size: few; j_call: TRBJ2-7; v_call: TRBV7-2; cdr3_nt: TGTGCCAGCAGCTTGGGACTAGCGGGGTTCTCCTACGAGCAGTACTTC; cdr3_aa: CASSLGLAGFSYEQYF
d_call: TRBD2; clone_size: NA; j_call: TRBJ2-7; v_call: TRBV18; cdr3_nt: TGTGCCAGCTCACCCTTAGCGGGCGGGAACTACGAGCAGTACTTC; cdr3_aa: CASSPLAGGNYEQYF
d_call: NA; clone_size: NA; j_call: TRBJ2-7; v_call: TRBV28; cdr3_nt: TGTGCCAGCAGTTCCTACTCCTACGAGCAGTACTTC; cdr3_aa: CASSSYSYEQYF
d_call: NA; clone_size: NA; j_call: TRBJ2-3; v_call: TRBV6-5; cdr3_nt: TGTGCCAGCAGCCTGCGGGGAAATACGCAGTATTTT; cdr3_aa: CASSLRGNTQYF
d_call: NA; clone_size: NA; j_call: TRBJ1-5; v_call: TRBV4-1; cdr3_nt: TGCGCCAGCAGCCAGGGTCAGGGAAAGCAGCCCCAGCATTTT; cdr3_aa: CASSQGQGKQPQHF
d_call: NA; clone_size: NA; j_call: TRBJ2-5; v_call: TRBV7-3; cdr3_nt: TGTGCCAGCAGCTTAGGGGCAGCTCAAGAGACCCAGTACTTC; cdr3_aa: CASSLGAAQETQYF
d_call: NA; clone_size: NA; j_call: TRBJ1-3; v_call: TRBV5-6; cdr3_nt: TGTGCCAGCAGCCCCCTGGGAGGGGCTGTAAACACCATATATTTT; cdr3_aa: CASSPLGGAVNTIYF
d_call: NA; clone_size: NA; j_call: TRBJ2-3; v_call: TRBV7-3; cdr3_nt: TGTGCCAGCAGCTTAGCGGGGGCCAACACAGATACGCAGTATTTT; cdr3_aa: CASSLAGANTDTQYF
d_call: NA; clone_size: NA; j_call: TRBJ2-3; v_call: TRBV19; cdr3_nt: TGTGCCAGTAGTGGGGGCGGGGGTAGGGCAGATACGCAGTATTTT; cdr3_aa: CASSGGGGRADTQYF
d_call: TRBD2; clone_size: NA; j_call: TRBJ2-5; v_call: TRBV30; cdr3_nt: TGTGCCTGGTCGCGGGGGGACGGGGAGACCCAGTACTTC; cdr3_aa: CAWSRGDGETQYF
d_call: TRBD1; clone_size: NA; j_call: TRBJ1-4; v_call: TRBV5-4; cdr3_nt: TGTGCCAGCAGCACTCGGACAGGGGGCGGGAATGAAAAACTGTTTTTT; cdr3_aa: CASSTRTGGGNEKLFF
d_call: NA; clone_size: NA; j_call: TRBJ1-6; v_call: TRBV6-5; cdr3_nt: TGTGCCAGCGGGCAGACACGTTCACCCCTCCACTTT; cdr3_aa: CASGQTRSPLHF
d_call: NA; clone_size: NA; j_call: TRBJ1-2; v_call: TRBV4-2; cdr3_nt: TGTGCCAGCAGCCAACCGGACACGCAAGACTATGGCTACACCTTC; cdr3_aa: CASSQPDTQDYGYTF
d_call: NA; clone_size: NA; j_call: TRBJ2-3; v_call: TRBV30; cdr3_nt: TGTGCCTGGAGTGTACGGGGGATTGGAACAGATACGCAGTATTTT; cdr3_aa: CAWSVRGIGTDTQYF
d_call: NA; clone_size: NA; j_call: TRBJ2-3; v_call: TRBV7-2; cdr3_nt: TGTGCCAGCAGCTTTGCTAGCTCCACAGATACGCAGTATTTT; cdr3_aa: CASSFASSTDTQYF
d_call: NA; clone_size: few; j_call: TRBJ1-5; v_call: TRBV2; cdr3_nt: TGTGCCAGCAGTGAAGAGGTGGGGCTCAATCAGCCCCAGCATTTT; cdr3_aa: CASSEEVGLNQPQHF
d_call: NA; clone_size: NA; j_call: TRBJ1-5; v_call: TRBV4-2; cdr3_nt: TGTGCCAGCAGCCAAGATCGGGGTAATCAGCCCCAGCATTTT; cdr3_aa: CASSQDRGNQPQHF
d_call: NA; clone_size: NA; j_call: TRBJ1-1; v_call: TRBV13; cdr3_nt: TGTGCCAGCAGCTTAGTTCGGGGAGGGATGTCGGAAGCTTTCTTT; cdr3_aa: CASSLVRGGMSEAFF
d_call: NA; clone_size: NA; j_call: TRBJ1-5; v_call: TRBV6-5; cdr3_nt: TGTGCCAGCAGCTTCGGGGGGAGCAATCAGCCCCAGCATTTT; cdr3_aa: CASSFGGSNQPQHF
d_call: NA; clone_size: NA; j_call: TRBJ2-5; v_call: TRBV27; cdr3_nt: TGTGCCAGCAGTGTGGGCCGGAGGGGTGAGACCCAGTACTTC; cdr3_aa: CASSVGRRGETQYF
d_call: TRBD1; clone_size: many; j_call: TRBJ2-7; v_call: TRBV6-6; cdr3_nt: TGTGCCAGCAGTCCGGGACAGGTCTACGAGCAGTACTTC; cdr3_aa: CASSPGQVYEQYF
d_call: NA; clone_size: NA; j_call: TRBJ2-1; v_call: TRBV20-1; cdr3_nt: TGCAGTGCTAGCGGCGGAGGTGAGCAGTTCTTC; cdr3_aa: CSASGGGEQFF
d_call: TRBD1; clone_size: NA; j_call: TRBJ2-7; v_call: TRBV5-4; cdr3_nt: TGTGCCAGCAGCTTGGGGACAGGGCCGTACGAGCAGTACTTC; cdr3_aa: CASSLGTGPYEQYF
d_call: TRBD1; clone_size: NA; j_call: TRBJ1-1; v_call: TRBV6-5; cdr3_nt: TGTGCCAGCAGTTCCAGGGGGCGCGGGAACACTGAAGCTTTCTTT; cdr3_aa: CASSSRGRGNTEAFF
d_call: NA; clone_size: NA; j_call: TRBJ1-5; v_call: TRBV6-1; cdr3_nt: TGTGCCAGCAGTGTTTGGCAGGGTGGTAGTGTACAGCCCCAGCATTTT; cdr3_aa: CASSVWQGGSVQPQHF
d_call: TRBD2; clone_size: few; j_call: TRBJ2-1; v_call: TRBV19; cdr3_nt: TGTGCCAGTAGTACAGGACTAGCGGCAGTGGGGAGGTTCTTC; cdr3_aa: CASSTGLAAVGRFF
d_call: NA; clone_size: NA; j_call: TRBJ2-3; v_call: TRBV10-1; cdr3_nt: TGCGCCAGCAGTGACCCTCGGGGGAGCACAGATACGCAGTATTTT; cdr3_aa: CASSDPRGSTDTQYF
d_call: NA; clone_size: NA; j_call: TRBJ1-1; v_call: TRBV11-2; cdr3_nt: TGTGCCAGCAGCTTAGGGGGCGCGATTCAGGCGGAGAACACTGAAGCTTTCTTT; cdr3_aa: CASSLGGAIQAENTEAFF
d_call: NA; clone_size: NA; j_call: TRBJ1-4; v_call: TRBV6-1; cdr3_nt: TGTGCCAGCAGTGACAGGGCCCTCACAGAAAAACTGTTTTTT; cdr3_aa: CASSDRALTEKLFF
d_call: NA; clone_size: NA; j_call: TRBJ2-5; v_call: TRBV30; cdr3_nt: TGTGCCTGGAGTGTACGGGGGGCGTCGGAGACCCAGTACTTC; cdr3_aa: CAWSVRGASETQYF
d_call: TRBD1; clone_size: NA; j_call: TRBJ2-1; v_call: TRBV15; cdr3_nt: TGTGCCACCAGCCCGCCCGGACAGGGATCCTACAATGAGCAGTTCTTC; cdr3_aa: CATSPPGQGSYNEQFF